Listed here are 24 T cell receptor beta chains from one sample, sequenced in a study of blood T cells in healthy people across ages. With a J-beta primer mix and a sample-barcoded 5' primer, a second PCR ran roughly 6 to 12 cycles. Each CDR3 protein gets one entry after TCRdb re-called the 5' RACE reads with MiXCR. Of 1.5 million to 1.9 million distinct CDR3 sequences listed, roughly two fifths were seen once; the top ten hold approximately 4%. Sequenced input: blood. The source is a woman between 18 and 29 years old in good health.

CDR3 residues: CASSLAGGKADTQYF. In DNA, the CDR3 is TGTGCCAGCAGCTTAGCCGGGGGGAAGGCAGATACGCAGTATTTT. This rearrangement joins TRBV7-8 to TRBJ2-3; 7 positions agree with TRBD2. Germline CDR1 SGHVS, CDR2 FQNEAQ. J was trimmed by 4 bases and V by 0 bases; bases with no gene match: 4. The CDR3 is 15 amino acids.

This clonotype was observed a handful of times. This chain uses TRBV7-2 with TRBJ2-3; 9 bases fit TRBD2. The germline V gene has CDR1 SGHTA and CDR2 FQGNSA. After removal of 5 bases from V and 0 bases from J, the junction contained 9 bases not matched to a gene. The length of the CDR3 is 17 residues. CDR3 sequence (DNA): TGTGCCAGCAGCGGCCGACTAGCGGCCCTTAGCACAGATACGCAGTATTTT. Its translation: CASSGRLAALSTDTQYF.

The chain links TRBV6-6 to TRBJ2-5; D might be TRBD2 (6 bases). The V end lost 5 bases, the J end lost 2 bases, and 21 bases lay between the germline ends. The germline gives CDR1 MNHNY, CDR2 SVGAGI (reference sequence). The CDR3 extends over 17 amino acids. Written as DNA, the CDR3 is TGTGCCAGCAGTCGTTTTACGGAGGGTTTCGTACAAGAGACCCAGTACTTC. This translates into CASSRFTEGFVQETQYF.

V and J are TRBV20-1 and TRBJ2-3; 7 nucleotides align to TRBD1. Germline V gene data show CDR1 as DFQATT and CDR2 as SNEGSKA (reference sequence). This CDR3 is built from 17 residues. The V segment lost 6 bases and the J segment 0 bases; nucleotides outside the gene matches: 15. The DNA of the CDR3 is TGCAGTGCCCCCTCCTCGGGACAGCGATATAGCACAGATACGCAGTATTTT. Its protein is CSAPSSGQRYSTDTQYF.

The chain carries TRBV13 and TRBJ1-2; TRBD1 agrees at 10 bases. The germline CDR1 and CDR2 sequences are PRHDT and FYEKMQ (reference sequence). The CDR3 sequence is 15 residues long. V was pared by 4 bases and J by 6 bases, with 8 bases of the junction left unmatched. CDR3 DNA: TGTGCCAGCAGCTCCCCCCGACAGGGGGCAGATGGCTACACCTTC. It is translated as CASSSPRQGADGYTF.

This chain connects TRBV20-1 to TRBJ1-1, with D perhaps matching TRBD1 (5 bases). The CDR3 runs to 16 residues. Trimming removed 3 bases from V and 4 bases from J, with 21 bases in between. Looked up from germline, CDR1 is DFQATT and CDR2 is SNEGSKA (reference sequence). The CDR3 protein is CSARNPRERSGTEAFF. The DNA of the CDR3 is TGCAGTGCTAGGAATCCCAGGGAGCGGTCGGGCACTGAAGCTTTCTTT.

The V gene is TRBV4-1, the J gene TRBJ2-7; D unresolved. The CDR3 extends over 13 amino acids. V was pared by 0 bases and J by 7 bases, with 10 bases between. Germline lookup yields CDR1 MGHRA and CDR2 YSYEKL. The CDR3 protein is CASSQDPYTEQYF. CDR3 nucleotide sequence: TGCGCCAGCAGCCAAGACCCCTATACGGAGCAGTACTTC.

Regarding this clonotype: This may be a read error, as it is one base from a much larger clone. The rearrangement links TRBV20-1 to TRBJ2-4; TRBD2 agrees at 10 bases. The end of the DNA is better explained by TRBJ2-7, so the J call may be wrong. The CDR3 consists of 17 residues. CDR1 DFQATT and CDR2 SNEGSKA come from the germline V gene (reference sequence). The CDR3 DNA reads TGCAGTGCTAGTGGTCTAGCGGGAGAGGTGAAGTCAGACGAGCAGTACTTC. Amino acids: CSASGLAGEVKSDEQYF.

This clonotype appeared a few times. The V gene is TRBV11-2, the J gene TRBJ2-4; D is tentatively TRBD1 or TRBD2 (5 bases each). The DNA matches TRBJ2-7 better at its end, which makes the J call doubtful. CDR1 SGHAT and CDR2 FQNNGV come from the germline V gene. The CDR3 runs 17 residues. The CDR3 protein is CASSFGPTGTAFYEQYF. As DNA, the CDR3 is TGTGCCAGCAGCTTTGGGCCCACCGGGACCGCCTTTTACGAGCAGTACTTC.

The chain recombines TRBV7-2 with TRBJ2-7; 8 bases map to TRBD1. Germline V CDR1 and CDR2: SGHTA, FQGNSA. The junction had 9 bases not matched to a gene; V was cut back by 5 bases and J by 3 bases. The CDR3 is 15 residues long. The CDR3 spells CASSKGQGSLYEQYF. In DNA, the CDR3 is TGTGCCAGCAGCAAAGGACAGGGAAGTCTCTACGAGCAGTACTTC. Using reference TRBV7-2 and TRBJ2-7 for the parts outside the CDR3, the full variable domain is GAGVSQSPSNKVTEKGKDVELRCDPISGHTALYWYRQSLGQGLEFLIYFQGNSAPDKSGLPSDRFSAERTGGSVSTLTIQRTQQEDSAVYLCASSKGQGSLYEQYFGPGTRLTVT.

This clonotype was counted a few times. V and J are TRBV28 and TRBJ2-1; 11 bases are a match to TRBD2. This CDR3 has 16 residues. Trimming removed 6 bases from V and 2 bases from J; junction bases left unmatched: 6. The germline V gene encodes CDR1 MDHEN and CDR2 SYDVKM. DNA of the CDR3: TGTGCCAGCAGCCAGATAGCGGGAGGGCCCTACAATGAGCAGTTCTTC. Protein sequence: CASSQIAGGPYNEQFF.

CDR3 amino acids: CAIIPSGRGTDTQYF. CDR3 sequence (DNA): TGTGCCATCATACCTAGCGGGAGAGGGACAGATACGCAGTATTTT. The gene calls are TRBV10-3 and TRBJ2-3; the match to TRBD2 covers 10 bases. From germline, CDR1 is ENHRY and CDR2 SYGVKD. CDR3 length: 15 residues. V lost 7 bases, J lost 3 bases, and 7 bases stayed unmatched.

This clonotype was detected only a few times. The V and J genes are TRBV10-3 and TRBJ1-1, with 7 bases lining up with TRBD1. The CDR3 covers 17 residues. Germline CDR1 ENHRY, CDR2 SYGVKD. J was trimmed by 1 base and V by 0 bases; bases with no gene match: 8. CDR3 DNA sequence: TGTGCCATCAGTGAGTCGGAGACAGGGTCCCGGAACACTGAAGCTTTCTTT. It yields the protein CAISESETGSRNTEAFF.

The chain recombines TRBV29-1 with TRBJ2-7, with D possibly TRBD2 on 5 matching bases. From germline, CDR1 is SQVTM and CDR2 ANQGSEA. V was shortened by 4 bases and J by 7 bases, with 17 bases between the two germline ends. The CDR3 contains 13 residues. The CDR3 loop is CSVAGKGLFEQYF. CDR3 in DNA: TGCAGCGTTGCGGGAAAGGGTTTATTTGAGCAGTACTTC.

The table lists this clonotype with many counts. V and J are TRBV7-9 and TRBJ2-3; 11 bases are shared with TRBD2. Germline CDR1 and CDR2: SEHNR and FQNEAQ (reference sequence). With 6 bases clipped from V and 2 bases from J, the junction kept 7 bases outside the gene matches. The CDR3 is made up of 16 amino acids. This chain's CDR3 is CASSLGTSGPTDTQYF. The DNA of the CDR3 is TGTGCCAGCAGTTTGGGGACTAGCGGACCCACAGATACGCAGTATTTT. Full variable domain (missing parts from reference TRBV7-9 and TRBJ2-3): DTGVSQNPRHKITKRGQNVTFRCDPISEHNRLYWYRQTLGQGPEFLTYFQNEAQLEKSRLLSDRFSAERPKGSFSTLEIQRTEQGDSAMYLCASSLGTSGPTDTQYFGPGTRLTVL.

This sequence joins TRBV2 and TRBJ1-2; TRBD1 matches 8 bases. This CDR3 is built from 15 residues. Trimming cost V 7 bases and J 5 bases; bases outside gene matches: 12. The germline CDR1 and CDR2 sequences are SNHLY and FYNNEI. CDR3 amino acids: CASKVEQGVVYGYTF. CDR3 coding DNA: TGTGCCAGCAAGGTGGAACAGGGGGTTGTTTATGGCTACACCTTC.

CDR3 region: CASSPEVQSPLHF. Written as DNA, the CDR3 is TGTGCCAGCTCACCGGAGGTTCAGTCACCCCTCCACTTT. V is TRBV18 and J is TRBJ1-6; D is unclear. The germline CDR1 and CDR2 sequences are KGHSH and LQKENI. The V end lost 3 bases, the J end lost 10 bases, and 10 bases lay between the germline ends. This CDR3 is 13 amino acids long. Full variable domain (missing parts from reference TRBV18 and TRBJ1-6): NAGVMQNPRHLVRRRGQEARLRCSPMKGHSHVYWYRQLPEEGLKFMVYLQKENIIDESGMPKERFSAEFPKEGPSILRIQQVVRGDSAAYFCASSPEVQSPLHFGNGTRLTVT.

This sequence joins TRBV27 and TRBJ1-2; 7 positions match TRBD1. The CDR3 is made up of 14 amino acids. CDR1 and CDR2 from the germline V gene are MNHEY and SMNVEV (reference sequence). With V trimmed by 8 bases and J by 7 bases, 13 bases remained unmatched. The CDR3 loop is CASALTGPFGGYTF. CDR3 coding DNA: TGTGCCAGCGCCCTGACAGGGCCCTTTGGTGGCTACACCTTC.

The CDR3 protein is CASSQEVRTGPGGTEAFF. In DNA, the CDR3 is TGCGCCAGCAGCCAAGAAGTACGGACAGGGCCCGGGGGCACTGAAGCTTTCTTT. This sequence joins TRBV4-3 and TRBJ1-1; 8 positions match TRBD1. The CDR3 totals 18 residues. The junction had 13 bases not matched to a gene; V was cut back by 0 bases and J by 4 bases. CDR1 and CDR2 (germline): LGHNA, YSLEER.

The genes are TRBV5-1 and TRBJ2-7, with 7 bases identical to TRBD1. Germline V lookup: CDR1 SGHRS, CDR2 YFSETQ. CDR3 size: 14 residues. V trimming: 0 bases; J trimming: 3 bases; junction bases outside the gene matches: 3. The CDR3 loop is CASSLDTGDYEQYF. CDR3 bases: TGCGCCAGCAGCTTGGATACAGGGGACTACGAGCAGTACTTC.

DNA of the CDR3: TGTGCCACGACGACATCACAGGGAGGGGGACAGTACTTC. Amino acid sequence: CATTTSQGGGQYF. The chain uses TRBV24-1 and TRBJ2-5, with D tentatively TRBD2 (7 bases). The germline V gene has CDR1 KGHDR and CDR2 SFDVKD. This CDR3 has 13 amino acids. V was trimmed by 10 bases and J by 11 bases, leaving 22 bases between them.

The gene calls are TRBV10-1 and TRBJ1-1; TRBD1 matches at 8 bases. Trimming cost V 3 bases and J 6 bases; bases outside gene matches: 6. The CDR3 is 14 residues long. In germline, CDR1 is WNHNN, CDR2 SYGVQD (reference sequence). The DNA of the CDR3 is TGCGCCAGCAGTGACAGGGGGCTGACGGCTGAAGCTTTCTTT. This translates into CASSDRGLTAEAFF.

The V call is TRBV5-1, the J call TRBJ1-1; TRBD1 agrees at 7 bases. This CDR3 has 15 residues. In germline, CDR1 is SGHRS, CDR2 YFSETQ. The V segment lost 6 bases and the J segment 2 bases; nucleotides outside the gene matches: 10. CDR3 amino acids: CASNRQGLGNTEAFF. The CDR3 coding sequence is TGCGCCAGCAACAGACAGGGACTAGGAAACACTGAAGCTTTCTTT.

The chain couples TRBV4-1 to TRBJ2-1, with a weak D call TRBD1 (6 bases). The V and J ends lost 4 bases and 0 bases respectively, with 16 bases between them. The CDR3 consists of 17 residues. Germline CDR1 and CDR2: MGHRA and YSYEKL. CDR3 residues: CASSLTLRGGSYNEQFF. DNA of the CDR3: TGCGCCAGCAGCCTCACCCTCAGGGGTGGCTCCTACAATGAGCAGTTCTTC.